The text below deals with one T cell receptor beta chain. These data come from a study of blood T cell repertoires in COVID-19. Germline CDR1 SEHNR, CDR2 FQNEAQ (reference sequence). The CDR3 consists of 14 residues. Between the trimmed V and J ends, which lost 4 bases and 6 bases, there was a span of 12 bases. Sequencing used immunoSEQ multiplex PCR; TCRdb keeps in-frame clones, though not all of them. The sample carries approximately 250,000 clones, approximately 85% recorded once. V usage is TRBV7-9 and J usage is TRBJ1-4; tentatively, D is TRBD1 (6 bases). The receptor's source is a woman over 75 with COVID-19, enrolled during active disease. The specimen was peripheral blood. This CDR3 reads CASSSGQVDEKLFF. CDR3 DNA sequence: TGTGCCAGCAGCTCGGGACAAGTGGATGAAAAACTGTTTTTT.